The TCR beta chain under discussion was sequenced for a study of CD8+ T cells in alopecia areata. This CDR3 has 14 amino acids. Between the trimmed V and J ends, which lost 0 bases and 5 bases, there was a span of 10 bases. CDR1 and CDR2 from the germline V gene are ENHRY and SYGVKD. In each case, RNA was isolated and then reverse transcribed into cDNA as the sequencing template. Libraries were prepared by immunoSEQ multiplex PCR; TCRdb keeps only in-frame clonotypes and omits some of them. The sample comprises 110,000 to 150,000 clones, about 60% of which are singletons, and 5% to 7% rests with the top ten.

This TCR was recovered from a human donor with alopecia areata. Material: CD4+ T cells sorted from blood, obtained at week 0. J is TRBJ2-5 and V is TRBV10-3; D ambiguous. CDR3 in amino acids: CAISESRGQETQYF. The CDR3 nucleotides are TGTGCCATCAGTGAGTCCCGAGGCCAGGAGACCCAGTACTTC.